The following is a TCR beta chain sequence with its context. Its antigen is currently not known. Base qualities are missing; no much larger clone stands one base away. A patient counted as having stable Graves' hyperthyroidism if no progression to ophthalmopathy occurred over 18 months of follow-up. Hyperthyroidism patients were newly diagnosed, had a disease duration of under 2 months, and were aged 18 to 65 years. Any patient with an uncontrolled infection, another autoimmune disease, pregnancy or lactation was excluded. Diagnoses were based on clinical symptoms, serum thyroxine and TRAb, thyroid ultrasound and orbital computed tomography. PBMCs were separated from 7.5 to 10 ml of fresh peripheral blood using Ficoll-Paque density gradient centrifugation. Trizol reagent was used to extract total RNA, and RNA quality was then checked on an Agilent 2100 Bioanalyzer. TCR beta CDR3 regions were amplified from RNA transcripts. The TCR CDR3 was subjected to a first round of RT-PCR using the HTBI primer set and the Qiagen OneStep RT-PCR kit. Libraries were constructed in a second round of multiplex PCR, after which size selection and purification were performed. Sequencing of the libraries was done on an Illumina HiSeq2000 using paired-end 100 bp reads. As for the original processing: SOAPnuke was used to process the raw data, with reads discarded if the reads contained adapters or uncalled bases, had a mean Phred below 15, or lacked an exact constant-primer or identifier match. COPE v1.2.5 was used to merge the high-quality paired reads, and each unique nucleotide sequence was defined as a clonotype. MiTCR v1.1 was used to align the clonotypes against IMGT TRBV, TRBD and TRBJ reference segments. Analysis was restricted to V-J combinations with a frequency above 0.0001, which covered 99.2% of repertoires. A TCS score was defined as the ratio of F50 (clonal expansion) to E x V (chaos), with BLOSUM62-based TCRdist applied between CDR3 peptides within each V-J. Welch's t-statistics and random forest reduced several hundred V-J features to roughly 13, which were used in a naive Bayes classifier (R e1071). TCRdb trimmed public reads at Q25 via fastp, called clones via MiXCR and kept in-frame beta chains. Each entry merges the rows of one CDR3 protein and shows their most common DNA and genes. These V and J calls originate from TCRdb's pipeline instead of the authors' own analysis. Recorded for this sample are 700,000 or so distinct CDR3 sequences; around 17% of them occurred a single time. The top ten hold approximately 8.4% of the sample.

This sample is drawn from a study of T cells in Graves' hyperthyroidism and ophthalmopathy (dated by TCRdb to the late 2010s). Some background on the complete study: Peripheral blood samples were taken at initial diagnosis, before any treatment was given. For training and testing, the 100 or so patients in the discovery cohort were randomly divided in a 7:3 ratio. The paper describes TCR Vbeta CDR3 sequencing of 120 to 150 peripheral blood samples, made up of roughly 40 ophthalmopathy patients, around 78 hyperthyroidism patients and 17 progressor patients. An independent validation cohort of under 20 hyperthyroidism patients and 17 patients who later progressed to ophthalmopathy tested prospective prediction of ophthalmopathy. To identify distinguishing TCR V-J signatures, a discovery cohort of about 100 patients was used, comprising fewer than 45 with Graves' ophthalmopathy and 55 to 65 with stable Graves' hyperthyroidism. In six Graves' hyperthyroidism patients, the study also compared T-cell repertoires from thyroid tissue with T-cell repertoires from blood. Once sampling was done, hyperthyroidism patients were given methimazole at a starting dose of 30 mg daily, whereas ophthalmopathy patients were given high-dose intravenous methylprednisolone. On the study overall, not on this receptor specifically: During validation, the model predicted progression to ophthalmopathy a median of around 6 months ahead of onset, with roughly 65% sensitivity and around 73% specificity. Most expanded thyroid clonotypes (frequency above 0.001) were also detected in blood, suggesting blood repertoires may reflect thyroid immune responses. No statistical method was used to set the sample size in advance, and investigators knew the group allocation. A 13 V-J signature model separated ophthalmopathy from stable hyperthyroidism, with just over 85% sensitivity and about 81% specificity in cross-validation and 80%/75% in testing.

The CDR3, from cysteine to phenylalanine, totals 12 residues. Only the CDR3 region is kept as DNA, spanning 36 bases read in frame from base 1. At the junction V is shortened by 9 bases and J by 2 bases, with 11 bases in between. CDR1 and CDR2 are read off the germline V gene (reference sequence) as SGHKS and YYEKEE. Sequencing was performed on blood. The chain links TRBV5-5 with TRBJ2-5; the D gene assignment is ambiguous. The TCR comes from a man younger than 35 with Graves' hyperthyroidism. The CDR3 has the sequence CATGRIQETQYF. The sequence in DNA is TGTGCCACCGGCCGGATACAAGAGACCCAGTACTTC.